The 20 T cell receptor beta chains given below trace back to one sample, sequenced in a study of blood T cell repertoires in COVID-19 (dated by TCRdb to the early 2020s). The library was generated by the immunoSEQ multiplex PCR assay. Imported from immuneACCESS, the table was reduced by TCRdb to in-frame sequences with V and J called. These copies leave out some clones; in studies compared against another copy, an unresolved V gene accounts for under half, and the cause of the remainder is not known. The sample profile shows 430,000 or so clones; around 90% of them were found once. 0.65% to 1% of the sample is in the top ten clones. Sequenced input: peripheral blood. These receptors all stem from a man aged 18 to 30 with COVID-19, enrolled during active disease.

DNA for the CDR3: TGTGCCAGCAGTTTATTAGGCGGGGGGGATTCACCCCTCCACTTT. It encodes CASSLLGGGDSPLHF. The rearrangement uses TRBV27 and TRBJ1-6, with a possible D match to TRBD1 (5 bases). CDR1 and CDR2 (germline): MNHEY, SMNVEV (reference sequence). Trimming took off 1 base at V and 8 bases at J, with 12 bases between the two ends. This CDR3 contains 15 residues.

There are a few counts of this clone. The chain employs TRBV5-8 and TRBJ1-6; D may be TRBD1 (6 bases). This CDR3 is built from 14 residues. Trimming cost V 1 base and J 10 bases, with 12 bases left between them. Per germline, CDR1 SGHTS and CDR2 YDEGEE. The CDR3 region has the DNA TGTGCCAGCAGCTTGTACGGGGGGCGGTCACCCCTCCACTTT. Translation: CASSLYGGRSPLHF. Full variable domain (remainder filled in from reference TRBV5-8 and TRBJ1-6): EAGVTQSPTHLIKTRGQQATLRCSPISGHTSVYWYQQALGLGLQFLLWYDEGEERNRGNFPPRFSGRQFPNYSSELNVNALELEDSALYLCASSLYGGRSPLHFGNGTRLTVT.

This sequence joins TRBV5-6 and TRBJ1-5; D may be TRBD1 (5 bases). The CDR3 is 14 amino acids. Trimming stripped 0 bases from V and 7 bases from J, with 11 bases between. CDR1 and CDR2 (germline): SGHDT, YYEEEE. DNA of the CDR3: TGTGCCAGCAGCTTGGGTTTGAAGGGGCAGCCCCAGCATTTT. This codes for CASSLGLKGQPQHF. The full variable domain, completed using reference TRBV5-6 and TRBJ1-5, is DAGVTQSPTHLIKTRGQQVTLRCSPKSGHDTVSWYQQALGQGPQFIFQYYEEEERQRGNFPDRFSGHQFPNYSSELNVNALLLGDSALYLCASSLGLKGQPQHFGDGTRLSIL.

V and J are TRBV7-2 and TRBJ1-3, with D perhaps matching TRBD1 (5 bases). The V gene's germline CDR1 is SGHTA and CDR2 FQGNSA. The CDR3 loop spans 13 amino acids. Trimming left V 5 bases short and J 4 bases short, with 9 bases between. The CDR3 DNA reads as TGTGCCAGCAGCCCTAGGACAGGAAACACCATATATTTT. It encodes CASSPRTGNTIYF.

The table lists this clone with a count of one. The chain uses TRBV6-6 and TRBJ1-5, with 9 bases matching TRBD1. Germline V gene data show CDR1 as MNHNY and CDR2 as SVGAGI (reference sequence). The CDR3 covers 16 residues. With 5 bases clipped from V and 1 base from J, the junction kept 6 bases outside the gene matches. The CDR3 protein is CASSPTGGGSNQPQHF. DNA for the CDR3: TGTGCCAGCAGTCCGACAGGGGGAGGGAGCAATCAGCCCCAGCATTTT.

The chain combines TRBV15 with TRBJ2-7, with D unresolved. In germline, CDR1 is LNHNV, CDR2 YYDKDF (reference sequence). The V end was cut by 0 bases, the J end by 0 bases, with 12 bases between. CDR3 length: 16 residues. The DNA for the CDR3 is TGTGCCACCAGCAGAGAAAGTTCAGCGCCCTCCTACGAGCAGTACTTC. Its protein is CATSRESSAPSYEQYF.

A remark on this clone: The junction and the germline gene differ at one end; a read error may be behind it. The chain is built from TRBV14 and TRBJ1-3; D is undetermined. CDR3 size: 12 residues. The germline gives CDR1 SGHDN, CDR2 FVKESK. The CDR3 loop is CASSRSGWQLDF. In DNA, the CDR3 is TGTGCCAGCAGCCGGAGTGGTTGGCAACTAGATTTT.

This chain connects TRBV4-2 to TRBJ1-2; perhaps TRBD1 as D (6 bases). Per the germline V gene, CDR1 is LGHNA and CDR2 is YNFKEQ. CDR3 length equals 16 residues. V gave up 0 bases and J gave up 2 bases, with 13 bases separating them. The CDR3 sequence is CASSQESGAENYGYTF. Written as DNA, the CDR3 is TGTGCCAGCAGCCAAGAGTCAGGGGCGGAGAACTATGGCTACACCTTC.

The chain carries TRBV5-5 and TRBJ1-2; TRBD1 matches 7 bases. V lost 4 bases and J lost 3; bases outside the gene matches: 3. Germline V gives CDR1 SGHKS, CDR2 YYEKEE (reference sequence). This CDR3 is built from 13 residues. This chain's CDR3 is CASSPDRDYGYTF. DNA for the CDR3: TGTGCCAGCAGCCCTGACAGGGACTATGGCTACACCTTC.

This sequence joins TRBV3-1 (or the pseudogene TRBV3-2) and TRBJ1-6; 7 bases line up with TRBD1. The length of the CDR3 is 15 residues. J was trimmed by 10 bases and V by 0 bases; bases with no gene match: 6. CDR1 and CDR2 from the germline V gene are LGHDT and YNNKEL (reference sequence). DNA for the CDR3: TGTGCCAGCAGCCAAGATTGGGACAGCTCCTCACCCCTCCACTTT. This encodes CASSQDWDSSSPLHF.

V gene TRBV2 combines with J gene TRBJ2-5, with 9 nucleotides matching TRBD2. Germline loops: CDR1 SNHLY, CDR2 FYNNEI. V lost 4 bases, J lost 5 bases, and 14 bases stayed unmatched. CDR3 size: 17 residues. This CDR3 reads CASSVSGLAGLMETQYF. Here the CDR3 DNA reads TGTGCCAGCAGTGTATCTGGCCTAGCGGGATTAATGGAGACCCAGTACTTC.

V usage is TRBV4-1 and J usage is TRBJ1-5, with D unclear. Germline V CDR1 and CDR2: MGHRA, YSYEKL. The CDR3 length is 16 residues. V was pared by 6 bases and J by 2 bases, with 17 bases between. The CDR3 loop is CASRFGVEARNQPQHF. CDR3 coding DNA: TGCGCCAGCAGGTTTGGGGTGGAGGCGCGCAATCAGCCCCAGCATTTT.

The chain is built from TRBV5-4 and TRBJ2-2; D possibly corresponds to TRBD1 (6 bases). CDR1 and CDR2 from the germline V gene are SGHNT and YYREEE (reference sequence). The CDR3 is 15 amino acids. V gave up 3 bases and J gave up 3 bases, with 12 bases separating them. The CDR3 protein is CASSSKTGDTGELFF. CDR3 DNA: TGTGCCAGCAGCTCGAAGACAGGCGACACCGGGGAGCTGTTTTTT.

The sample holds one count of this clone. The rearrangement joins TRBV9 to TRBJ2-4, with 14 bases aligning to TRBD2. The CDR3 is 17 amino acids. In germline, CDR1 is SGDLS, CDR2 YYNGEE. The V segment lost 4 bases and the J segment 5 bases; nucleotides outside the gene matches: 8. DNA for the CDR3: TGTGCCAGCAGCTCTAGACTAGCGGGGGGGCCGGAAAACATTCAGTACTTC. Translation: CASSSRLAGGPENIQYF.

The CDR3 sequence is CASSLWTGGSETQYF. As DNA, the CDR3 is TGTGCCAGCAGCTTGTGGACAGGGGGTTCCGAGACCCAGTACTTC. The genes are TRBV5-5 and TRBJ2-5, with 10 bases fitting TRBD1. The length of the CDR3 is 15 residues. The J segment lost 5 bases and the V segment lost 1 base, leaving 5 bases of the junction unmatched. From germline, CDR1 is SGHKS and CDR2 YYEKEE (reference sequence).

This sequence joins TRBV7-9 and TRBJ1-2; the match to TRBD1 covers 7 bases. V gave up 5 bases and J gave up 0 bases; unmatched junction bases: 6. The CDR3 runs to 15 residues. Germline V gene lookup returns CDR1 SEHNR and CDR2 FQNEAQ (reference sequence). The CDR3: CASSPWDRSNYGYTF. As DNA, the CDR3 is TGTGCCAGCAGCCCCTGGGACAGATCTAACTATGGCTACACCTTC.

The V and J genes are TRBV3-1 (or the pseudogene TRBV3-2) and TRBJ1-4; D is perhaps TRBD1 (5 bases). Looked up from germline, CDR1 is LGHDT and CDR2 is YNNKEL (reference sequence). The length of the CDR3 is 13 residues. V lost 3 bases and J 5 bases, leaving 7 bases between the germline ends. The CDR3, as DNA: TGTGCCAGCAGCCAGGAGGGGAATGAAAAACTGTTTTTT. Its protein is CASSQEGNEKLFF.

The CDR3 region is CASSDIPGQLSYNEQFF. In DNA, the CDR3 is TGTGCCAGCAGTGATATACCGGGACAGCTCTCCTACAATGAGCAGTTCTTC. This sequence joins TRBV25-1 and TRBJ2-1, with 7 positions matching TRBD1. The V segment lost 3 bases and the J segment 0 bases; nucleotides outside the gene matches: 8. The CDR3 sequence is 17 residues long. CDR1 and CDR2 (germline): MGHDK, SYGVNS.

This clone was recorded once. The gene calls are TRBV3-1 (or the pseudogene TRBV3-2) and TRBJ2-5, with 12 nucleotides matching TRBD2. CDR1 is LGHDT and CDR2 is YNNKEL in the germline V gene (reference sequence). With V trimmed by 4 bases and J by 0 bases, 12 bases remained unmatched. This CDR3 spans 19 amino acids. CDR3 residues: CASSPRSSTSGGNQETQYF. CDR3 DNA: TGTGCCAGCAGCCCCCGATCCTCCACTAGCGGGGGGAACCAAGAGACCCAGTACTTC.

V and J are TRBV24-1 and TRBJ2-2; 7 bases agree with TRBD2. This CDR3 has 14 residues. Germline loops: CDR1 KGHDR, CDR2 SFDVKD. V lost 11 bases to trimming and J lost 5 bases; unmatched junction nucleotides: 10. The CDR3 DNA follows: TGTGCCAGCGGGCTAGCGGCGGGGACCGGGGAGCTGTTTTTT. This encodes CASGLAAGTGELFF.